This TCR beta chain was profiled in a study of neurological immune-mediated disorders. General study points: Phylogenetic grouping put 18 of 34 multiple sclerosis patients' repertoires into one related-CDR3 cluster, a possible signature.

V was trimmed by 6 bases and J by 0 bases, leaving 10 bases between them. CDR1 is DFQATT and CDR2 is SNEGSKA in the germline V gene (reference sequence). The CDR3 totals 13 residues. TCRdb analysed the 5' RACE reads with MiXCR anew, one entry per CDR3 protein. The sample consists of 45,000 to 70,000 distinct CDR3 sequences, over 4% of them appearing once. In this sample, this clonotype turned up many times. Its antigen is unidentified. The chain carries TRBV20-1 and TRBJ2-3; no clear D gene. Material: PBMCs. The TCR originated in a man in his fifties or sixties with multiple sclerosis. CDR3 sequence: CSAGGGSTDTQYF. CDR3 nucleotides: TGCAGTGCGGGTGGTGGTAGCACAGATACGCAGTATTTT.